This T cell receptor (beta chain) was sequenced during a study of CD8+CD57+ T cells in acquired aplastic anemia. Sequencing involved patients with CD8+CD57+ cell expansion previously shown by flow cytometry. At the time of blood sampling, patients had not yet received any therapy. Profiling that covered TCR beta VDJ and CDR3 relied on genomic DNA as its template. TCRdb re-called the reads through MiXCR, storing one row per CDR3 protein. The sample holds under 200,000 distinct CDR3 sequences, 40% to 60% seen once. This clonotype occurred many times. Germline V gene sequence: CDR1 LGHNA, CDR2 YSLEER. The CDR3 loop spans 11 amino acids. Trimming removed 1 base at V and 7 bases at J, with 4 bases between.

Sequenced material: sorted CD4+, CD8+, or CD8+CD57+ T cells (not recorded which) from PBMCs. This sequence originates from a human donor with aplastic anemia. The chain has TRBV4-3 and TRBJ1-2; unclear D gene. The CDR3 nucleotides are TGCGCCAGCAGCCAAGGGCTTGGCTACACCTTC. Translating it yields CASSQGLGYTF.